This entry lists 28 T cell receptor beta chains sequenced from one sample in a study of human CD8 memory T cell subsets. The TCR beta sequencing libraries came from UMI-labeled 5' RACE. Via MiXCR, TCRdb re-called the 5' RACE reads, giving one row per CDR3 protein. The profile shows roughly 8,000 distinct CDR3 sequences, about 3.9% of them singletons. The source material was CD8+ T cells from PBMCs. These receptors came from a human donor in good health.

This clonotype has more than one count but fewer than ten. The gene calls are TRBV20-1 and TRBJ2-7; 12 positions agree with TRBD2. V lost 6 bases and J lost 4; bases outside the gene matches: 10. The CDR3 totals 15 residues. The germline V gene encodes CDR1 DFQATT and CDR2 SNEGSKA (reference sequence). As DNA, the CDR3 is TGCAGTGCCCGCCGACCTAGCGGGGGGGTTTACGAGCAGTACTTC. Translating it yields CSARRPSGGVYEQYF.

This clonotype was picked up many times. The chain carries TRBV12-3 or TRBV12-4 and TRBJ2-1, with D possibly being TRBD1 (6 bases). The V and J ends lost 5 bases and 1 base respectively, with 15 bases between them. The CDR3 sequence is 16 residues long. The CDR3 DNA follows: TGTGCCAGCAGTCCGCAGGGGTATCTGTCCTACAATGAGCAGTTCTTC. Its translation: CASSPQGYLSYNEQFF.

In this sample, this clonotype turned up many times. V usage is TRBV6-2 or TRBV6-3 and J usage is TRBJ1-1; D is perhaps TRBD1 (6 bases). This CDR3 is built from 14 residues. Trimming stripped 11 bases from V and 5 bases from J, with 21 bases between. Germline V lookup: CDR1 MNHEY, CDR2 SVGEGT. The CDR3 bases are TGTGCCTCTACACCGGGGGGCGAGTGGACTGAAGCTTTCTTT. Translation: CASTPGGEWTEAFF.

This clonotype was seen at least ten times. The gene calls are TRBV15 and TRBJ2-1, with 9 bases lining up with TRBD1. This CDR3 spans 15 amino acids. Losses at the gene ends were 1 base for V and 6 bases for J; bases not matched to a gene: 4. CDR1 is LNHNV and CDR2 is YYDKDF in the germline V gene (reference sequence). The CDR3: CATSRGTGEANEQFF. CDR3 coding DNA: TGTGCCACCAGCAGAGGGACAGGGGAAGCCAATGAGCAGTTCTTC. The full variable domain, rest sourced from reference TRBV15 and TRBJ2-1, is DAMVIQNPRYQVTQFGKPVTLSCSQTLNHNVMYWYQQKSSQAPKLLFHYYDKDFNNEADTPDNFQSRRPNTSFCFLDIRSPGLGDTAMYLCATSRGTGEANEQFFGPGTRLTVL.

This clonotype was observed many times. The chain links TRBV12-3 or TRBV12-4 to TRBJ2-7, with 9 bases that match TRBD1. The length of the CDR3 is 15 residues. With 6 bases clipped from V and 3 bases from J, the junction kept 9 bases outside the gene matches. The CDR3 sequence: CASSPGTGPRYEQYF. The CDR3 bases are TGTGCCAGCAGCCCCGGGACAGGGCCCCGCTACGAGCAGTACTTC.

This clonotype has a count of ten or more. The rearrangement uses TRBV4-3 and TRBJ2-7; TRBD2 matches 8 bases. The junction had 7 bases not matched to a gene; V was cut back by 0 bases and J by 3 bases. CDR1 and CDR2 (germline): LGHNA, YSLEER. The CDR3 consists of 16 residues. Here the CDR3 DNA reads TGCGCCAGCAGCCAAGATCGAGCGGGAGTCATCTACGAGCAGTACTTC. It translates to CASSQDRAGVIYEQYF.

This clonotype has ten or more counts. Here the CDR3 DNA reads TGCGCCAGCAGCTCCTTCAGCGTGAGAGCAACAGATACGCAGTATTTT. Amino acids: CASSSFSVRATDTQYF. This chain connects TRBV5-1 to TRBJ2-3; no clear D. The V gene lost 3 bases and the J gene lost 3 bases, with 17 bases spanning the gap. The CDR3 sequence is 16 residues long. The germline V gene encodes CDR1 SGHRS and CDR2 YFSETQ.

The chain has TRBV21-1 and TRBJ1-5; no DNA check was done on the table's D call, TRBD1. TRBV21-1 is deemed a pseudogene. The CDR3 extends over 24 amino acids. The CDR3 loop is CASSKYSGNFVGRQAFPFNQPQHF. Written as DNA, the CDR3 is TGTGCCAGCAGCAAATACTCGGGTAATTTCGTCGGTCGACAGGCTTTTCCTTTCAATCAGCCCCAGCATTTT.

This clonotype showed up many times. V usage is TRBV10-2 and J usage is TRBJ1-5; D is ambiguous. CDR3 size: 14 residues. V shed 3 bases and J shed 0 bases, with 6 bases lying between them. The germline V gene has CDR1 WSHSY and CDR2 SAAADI. The DNA of the CDR3 is TGCGCCAGCAGTGACAGCTATAGCAATCAGCCCCAGCATTTT. This sequence encodes CASSDSYSNQPQHF.

About this clonotype itself: A much bigger clone sits one base away, suggesting this may be a read error. The chain employs TRBV19 and TRBJ1-2, with TRBD1 identical over 7 bases. This CDR3 comprises 12 residues. Germline lookup yields CDR1 LNHDA and CDR2 SQIVND (reference sequence). The CDR3 region has the DNA TGTGCCAGTAGTCTCGACAGGGTTGGCTACGCCTTC. Translation: CASSLDRVGYAF.

This clonotype was seen repeatedly, ten times or more. The chain joins TRBV7-8 to TRBJ1-5; TRBD1 might be the D (6 bases). The CDR3 sequence is 15 residues long. Between the trimmed V and J ends, which lost 3 bases and 0 bases, there was a span of 9 bases. Germline V gene sequence: CDR1 SGHVS, CDR2 FQNEAQ. As DNA, the CDR3 is TGTGCCAGCAGCTTCAGGGGATATAGCAATCAGCCCCAGCATTTT. As protein: CASSFRGYSNQPQHF.

This clonotype occurred many times. This chain uses TRBV7-9 with TRBJ2-3; 9 nucleotides match TRBD1. Germline assignment: CDR1 SEHNR and CDR2 FQNEAQ (reference sequence). The CDR3 consists of 16 residues. J was trimmed by 7 bases and V by 2 bases; bases with no gene match: 10. The CDR3 bases are TGTGCCAGCAGCTTACCCCGGGACAGGGATCGAAATACGCAGTATTTT. Its protein is CASSLPRDRDRNTQYF. Combining the CDR3 with reference TRBV7-9 and TRBJ2-3 gives the whole variable domain DTGVSQNPRHKITKRGQNVTFRCDPISEHNRLYWYRQTLGQGPEFLTYFQNEAQLEKSRLLSDRFSAERPKGSFSTLEIQRTEQGDSAMYLCASSLPRDRDRNTQYFGPGTRLTVL.

There are many counts of this clonotype. The CDR3 sequence is CASAPTSNSPLHF. The CDR3 DNA sequence: TGTGCCAGCGCCCCGACTAGTAATTCACCCCTCCACTTT. This chain connects TRBV28 to TRBJ1-6; D is ambiguous. Germline V gives CDR1 MDHEN, CDR2 SYDVKM. V lost 8 bases, J lost 6 bases, and 11 bases lay in between. The CDR3 length is 13 residues. Together with reference TRBV28 and TRBJ1-6, the CDR3 gives the full variable domain: DVKVTQSSRYLVKRTGEKVFLECVQDMDHENMFWYRQDPGLGLRLIYFSYDVKMKEKGDIPEGYSVSREKKERFSLILESASTNQTSMYLCASAPTSNSPLHFGNGTRLTVT.

Many counts were recorded for this clonotype. The rearrangement uses TRBV6-1 and TRBJ2-7; D perhaps matches TRBD2 (5 bases). CDR1 is MNHNS, CDR2 SASEGT, per germline. CDR3 length: 15 residues. V dropped 1 base and J dropped 1 base, with 11 bases sitting between them. CDR3 sequence: CASSEGPEGSYEQYF. CDR3 DNA: TGTGCCAGCAGTGAAGGCCCCGAGGGTTCCTACGAGCAGTACTTC.

In its sample, this clonotype was seen many times. The V call is TRBV29-1, the J call TRBJ2-3, with a tentative D call TRBD2 (6 bases). The germline CDR1 and CDR2 sequences are SQVTM and ANQGSEA. The CDR3 contains 13 residues. Trimming removed 0 bases from V and 4 bases from J, with 8 bases in between. As DNA, the CDR3 is TGCAGCGTTGAAGACGGGGAGGCAGATACGCAGTATTTT. Amino acids: CSVEDGEADTQYF.

This clonotype was recorded at least ten times. The chain combines TRBV20-1 with TRBJ1-1; 8 nucleotides agree with TRBD1. V shed 1 base, J shed 5 bases, and the junction held 6 bases outside the gene matches. Germline assignment: CDR1 DFQATT and CDR2 SNEGSKA (reference sequence). The CDR3 consists of 14 residues. CDR3 sequence: CSARGDRGETEAFF. The CDR3 DNA reads as TGCAGTGCTAGAGGTGACAGGGGTGAAACTGAAGCTTTCTTT.

The table lists this clonotype with a few counts. This rearrangement joins TRBV5-1 to TRBJ2-7; D gene ambiguous. Trimming removed 1 base from V and 3 bases from J, with 8 bases in between. Germline CDR1 is SGHRS and CDR2 is YFSETQ. The CDR3 length is 13 residues. CDR3 in DNA: TGCGCCAGCAGCTTGCGGTCAGACTACGAGCAGTACTTC. It is translated as CASSLRSDYEQYF.

This clonotype is hyperexpanded within its sample. The CDR3 DNA reads as TGTGCCAGCAGCTTAGCGCTCAGCGGGAGGGGAAATTCACCCCTCCACTTT. Protein: CASSLALSGRGNSPLHF. This chain joins TRBV7-9 and TRBJ1-6, with D possibly TRBD1 on 5 matching bases. The germline V and J ends were trimmed by 0 bases and 7 bases, with 16 bases remaining between them. This CDR3 has 17 amino acids. CDR1 SEHNR and CDR2 FQNEAQ come from the germline V gene (reference sequence).

At least ten counts were recorded for this clonotype. The chain couples TRBV15 to TRBJ1-2; D unclear. Per the germline V gene, CDR1 is LNHNV and CDR2 is YYDKDF (reference sequence). V shed 0 bases and J shed 0 bases, with 8 bases lying between them. The CDR3 has 15 amino acids. CDR3 loop: CATSRDQSPNYGYTF. The DNA of the CDR3 is TGTGCCACCAGCAGAGACCAGTCCCCTAACTATGGCTACACCTTC. The variable domain in full, completed from reference TRBV15 and TRBJ1-2, reads DAMVIQNPRYQVTQFGKPVTLSCSQTLNHNVMYWYQQKSSQAPKLLFHYYDKDFNNEADTPDNFQSRRPNTSFCFLDIRSPGLGDTAMYLCATSRDQSPNYGYTFGSGTRLTVV.

This clonotype was observed once. Given a much more abundant clone one base away, this may be a read error. The V gene is TRBV29-1, the J gene TRBJ2-7; no firm D call. The CDR3 length is 13 residues. Germline values: CDR1 SQVTM, CDR2 ANQGSEA. V lost 3 bases to trimming and J lost 9 bases, with 18 bases between them. In nucleotides, the CDR3 is TGCAGCGTTGACAGAAGTCTACGCCTCTGGCAGTACTTC. It codes for CSVDRSLRLWQYF.

This chain connects TRBV10-3 to TRBJ2-3, with TRBD1 matching over 8 bases. Germline CDR1 ENHRY, CDR2 SYGVKD. V lost 0 bases, J lost 1 base, and 6 bases stayed unmatched. The CDR3 extends over 17 amino acids. The DNA of the CDR3 is TGTGCCATCAGTGAGTCGGGTTCGGACAGGGGCACAGATACGCAGTATTTT. Protein sequence: CAISESGSDRGTDTQYF.

The chain couples TRBV19 to TRBJ2-3; D gene uncertain. The CDR3 has 14 residues. V lost 3 bases to trimming and J lost 4 bases, with 11 bases between them. Germline lookup yields CDR1 LNHDA and CDR2 SQIVND (reference sequence). The CDR3 is CASSILQNPDTQYF. CDR3 in DNA: TGTGCCAGTAGTATTCTCCAGAACCCAGATACGCAGTATTTT. Full variable domain (missing parts from reference TRBV19 and TRBJ2-3): DGGITQSPKYLFRKEGQNVTLSCEQNLNHDAMYWYRQDPGQGLRLIYYSQIVNDFQKGDIAEGYSVSREKKESFPLTVTSAQKNPTAFYLCASSILQNPDTQYFGPGTRLTVL.

This clonotype was counted at least ten times. The chain employs TRBV18 and TRBJ1-4, with 8 bases lining up with TRBD1. The CDR3 spans 15 residues. Trimming removed 2 bases from V and 15 bases from J; junction bases left unmatched: 14. Per the germline V gene, CDR1 is KGHSH and CDR2 is LQKENI. The CDR3 sequence: CASSPIDRGGELLFF. CDR3 DNA: TGTGCCAGCTCACCAATCGACAGGGGAGGAGAATTATTGTTTTTT.

This clonotype was counted ten times or more. The gene calls are TRBV29-1 and TRBJ2-1, with TRBD1 matching 7 bases. The germline gives CDR1 SQVTM, CDR2 ANQGSEA. After removal of 4 bases from V and 0 bases from J, the junction contained 6 bases not matched to a gene. The CDR3 consists of 15 residues. DNA of the CDR3: TGCAGCGTTGTTACGAGGGACAGCTCCTACAATGAGCAGTTCTTC. Translating gives CSVVTRDSSYNEQFF.

This clonotype has more than one count but fewer than ten. The chain employs TRBV6-5 and TRBJ2-3; 12 nucleotides align to TRBD1. V dropped 5 bases and J dropped 5; count of bases not matched to a gene: 5. From germline, CDR1 is MNHEY and CDR2 SVGAGI. The CDR3 contains 15 residues. CDR3 loop: CASSTGTGGLDTQYF. The CDR3 nucleotides are TGTGCCAGCAGTACCGGGACAGGGGGCTTAGATACGCAGTATTTT.

This clonotype has at least ten counts. The rearrangement links TRBV20-1 to TRBJ1-1, with a weak D call TRBD1 (6 bases). CDR3 length: 15 amino acids. Germline CDR1 DFQATT, CDR2 SNEGSKA (reference sequence). V was trimmed by 6 bases and J by 10 bases, leaving 27 bases between them. DNA of the CDR3: TGCAGTGCCGAAAAGCTGGGGGACACCCGAACAATAGCTTTCTTT. Amino acids: CSAEKLGDTRTIAFF.

At least ten counts were recorded for this clonotype. This chain uses TRBV7-9 with TRBJ2-1; TRBD1 is a possible D gene (5 bases). This CDR3 spans 17 amino acids. CDR1 and CDR2 (germline): SEHNR, FQNEAQ (reference sequence). V was cut by 1 base and J by 8 bases, with 21 bases left in between. CDR3 nucleotide sequence: TGTGCCAGCAGCTTAGATAACAGGTCACCCGAGAAGGATGAGCAGTTCTTC. Protein: CASSLDNRSPEKDEQFF.

This clonotype is labeled medium-sized (0.01 to 0.1%). CDR3 protein: CASSPREAGTEAFF. In nucleotides, the CDR3 is TGCGCCAGCAGCCCCCGGGAGGCGGGCACTGAAGCTTTCTTT. V gene TRBV5-1 combines with J gene TRBJ1-1; D gene uncertain. Germline V gene lookup returns CDR1 SGHRS and CDR2 YFSETQ. V gave up 4 bases and J gave up 4 bases, with 14 bases separating them. The CDR3 runs 14 residues.